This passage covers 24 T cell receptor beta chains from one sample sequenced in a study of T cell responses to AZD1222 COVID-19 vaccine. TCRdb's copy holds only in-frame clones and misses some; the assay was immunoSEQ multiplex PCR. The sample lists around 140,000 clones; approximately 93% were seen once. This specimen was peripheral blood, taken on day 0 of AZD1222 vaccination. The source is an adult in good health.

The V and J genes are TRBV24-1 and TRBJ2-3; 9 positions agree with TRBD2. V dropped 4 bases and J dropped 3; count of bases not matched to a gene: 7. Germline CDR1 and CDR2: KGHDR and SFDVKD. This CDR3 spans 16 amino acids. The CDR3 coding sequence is TGTGCCACCAGTGAGGCTAGCGGGAAGGTAACAGATACGCAGTATTTT. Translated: CATSEASGKVTDTQYF.

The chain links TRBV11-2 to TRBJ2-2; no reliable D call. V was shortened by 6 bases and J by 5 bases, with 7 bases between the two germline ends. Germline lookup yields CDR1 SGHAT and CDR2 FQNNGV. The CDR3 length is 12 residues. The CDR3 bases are TGTGCCAGCAGGTCCGGGACCGGGGAGCTGTTTTTT. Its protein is CASRSGTGELFF.

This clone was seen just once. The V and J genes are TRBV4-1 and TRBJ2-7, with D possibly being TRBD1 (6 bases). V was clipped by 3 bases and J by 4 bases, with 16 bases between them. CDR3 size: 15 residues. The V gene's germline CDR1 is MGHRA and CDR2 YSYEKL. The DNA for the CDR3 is TGCGCCAGCAGCCACCCCGGGGACACCAGGTACGAGCAGTACTTC. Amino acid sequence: CASSHPGDTRYEQYF.

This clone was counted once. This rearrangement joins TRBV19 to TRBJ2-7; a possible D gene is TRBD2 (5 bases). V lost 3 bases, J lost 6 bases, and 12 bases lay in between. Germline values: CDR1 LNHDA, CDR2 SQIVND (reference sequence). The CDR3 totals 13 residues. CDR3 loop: CASSIQRSGEQYF. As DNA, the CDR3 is TGTGCCAGTAGTATCCAGCGGTCGGGCGAGCAGTACTTC.

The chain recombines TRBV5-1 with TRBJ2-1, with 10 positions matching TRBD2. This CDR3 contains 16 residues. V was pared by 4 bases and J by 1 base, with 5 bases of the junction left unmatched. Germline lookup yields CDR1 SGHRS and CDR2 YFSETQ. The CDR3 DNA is TGCGCCAGCAGCGTTATAGCGGGGGGATCCTACAATGAGCAGTTCTTC. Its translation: CASSVIAGGSYNEQFF.

The CDR3 DNA follows: TGCAGTGCTAGTGCGGGACTAGCGGGATCCGAGCAGTACTTC. Protein sequence: CSASAGLAGSEQYF. The chain links TRBV20-1 to TRBJ2-7, with TRBD2 matching 13 bases. Trimming at V came to 3 bases and at J to 6 bases, leaving 5 bases not matched to a gene. Germline CDR1 is DFQATT and CDR2 is SNEGSKA (reference sequence). This CDR3 has 14 residues.

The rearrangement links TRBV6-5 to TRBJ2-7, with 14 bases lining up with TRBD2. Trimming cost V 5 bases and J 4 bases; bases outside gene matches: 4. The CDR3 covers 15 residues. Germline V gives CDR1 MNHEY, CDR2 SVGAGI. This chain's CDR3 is CASSTGTSGSYEQYF. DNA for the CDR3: TGTGCCAGCAGTACGGGGACTAGCGGGAGTTACGAGCAGTACTTC.

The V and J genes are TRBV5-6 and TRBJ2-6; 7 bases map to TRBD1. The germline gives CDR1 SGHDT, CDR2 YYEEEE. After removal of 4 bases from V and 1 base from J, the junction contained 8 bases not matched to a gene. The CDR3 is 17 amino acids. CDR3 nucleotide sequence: TGTGCCAGCAGCGACGACAGGGTTCGGTCTGGGGCCAACGTCCTGACTTTC. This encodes CASSDDRVRSGANVLTF.

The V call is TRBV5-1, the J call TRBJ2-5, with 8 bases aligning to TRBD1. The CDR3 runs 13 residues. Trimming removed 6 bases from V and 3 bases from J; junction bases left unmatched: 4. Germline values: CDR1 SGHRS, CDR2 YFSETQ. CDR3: CASTVTGEETQYF. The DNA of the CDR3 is TGCGCCAGCACCGTGACAGGGGAAGAGACCCAGTACTTC.

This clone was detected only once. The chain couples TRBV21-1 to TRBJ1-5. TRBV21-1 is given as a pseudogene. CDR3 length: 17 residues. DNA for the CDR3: TGTGCCAGCAGCAAAGTATTCGAACTATATAGCAATCAGCCCCAGCATTTT. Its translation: CASSKVFELYSNQPQHF.

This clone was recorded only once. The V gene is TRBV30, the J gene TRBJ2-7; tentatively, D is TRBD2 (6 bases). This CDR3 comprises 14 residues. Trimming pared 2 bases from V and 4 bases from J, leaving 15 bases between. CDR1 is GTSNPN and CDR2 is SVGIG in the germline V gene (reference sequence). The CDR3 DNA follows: TGTGCCTGGAGTCCCGGGAGCTCCCTTTACGAGCAGTACTTC. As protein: CAWSPGSSLYEQYF.

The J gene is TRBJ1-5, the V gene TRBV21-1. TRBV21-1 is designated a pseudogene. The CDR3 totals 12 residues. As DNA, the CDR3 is TGTGCCAGCGGGGGGGTCGGTCAGCCCCAGCATTTT. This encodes CASGGVGQPQHF.

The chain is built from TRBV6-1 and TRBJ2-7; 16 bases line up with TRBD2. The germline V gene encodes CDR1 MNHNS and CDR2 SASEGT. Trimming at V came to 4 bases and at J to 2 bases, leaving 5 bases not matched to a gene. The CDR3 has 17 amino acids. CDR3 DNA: TGTGCCAGCAGTGGGGGACTAGCGGGAGGGCCACCCTACGAGCAGTACTTC. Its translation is CASSGGLAGGPPYEQYF.

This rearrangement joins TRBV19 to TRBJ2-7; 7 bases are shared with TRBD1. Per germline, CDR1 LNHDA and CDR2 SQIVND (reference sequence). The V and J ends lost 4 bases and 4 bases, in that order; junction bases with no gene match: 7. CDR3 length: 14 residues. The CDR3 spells CASSTGQLNYEQYF. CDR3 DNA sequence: TGTGCCAGTAGTACGGGACAGCTAAATTACGAGCAGTACTTC.

The CDR3 coding sequence is TGCGCCAGCAGCCCCGACAGGGTCGGCTATGGCTACACCTTC. It specifies CASSPDRVGYGYTF. The gene calls are TRBV5-1 and TRBJ1-2; 7 positions agree with TRBD1. J was trimmed by 4 bases and V by 4 bases; bases with no gene match: 7. The germline gives CDR1 SGHRS, CDR2 YFSETQ. The CDR3 sequence is 14 residues long.

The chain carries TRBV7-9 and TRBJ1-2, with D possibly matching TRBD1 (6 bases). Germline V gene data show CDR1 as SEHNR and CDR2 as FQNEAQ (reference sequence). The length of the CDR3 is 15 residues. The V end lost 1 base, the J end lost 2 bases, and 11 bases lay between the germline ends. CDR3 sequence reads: CASSLVGAGNYGYTF. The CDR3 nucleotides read TGTGCCAGCAGCTTAGTGGGGGCCGGCAACTATGGCTACACCTTC.

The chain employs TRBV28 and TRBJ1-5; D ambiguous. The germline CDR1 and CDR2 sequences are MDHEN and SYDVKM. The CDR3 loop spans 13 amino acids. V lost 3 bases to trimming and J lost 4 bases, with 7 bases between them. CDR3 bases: TGTGCCAGCAGTTTTGATGGGAATCAGCCCCAGCATTTT. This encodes CASSFDGNQPQHF.

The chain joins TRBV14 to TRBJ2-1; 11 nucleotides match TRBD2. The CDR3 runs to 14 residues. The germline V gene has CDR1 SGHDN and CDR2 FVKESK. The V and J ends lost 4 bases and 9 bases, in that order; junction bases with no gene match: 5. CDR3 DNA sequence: TGTGCCAGCAGCCCTACTAGCGGGAGCCCTGAGCAGTTCTTC. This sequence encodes CASSPTSGSPEQFF.

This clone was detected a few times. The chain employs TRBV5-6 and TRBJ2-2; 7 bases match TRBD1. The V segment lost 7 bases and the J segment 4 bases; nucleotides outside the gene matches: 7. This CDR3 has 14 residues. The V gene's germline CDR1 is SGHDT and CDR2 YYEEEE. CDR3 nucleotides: TGTGCCAGCCGCAAGACAGGGCTCACCGGGGAGCTGTTTTTT. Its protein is CASRKTGLTGELFF.

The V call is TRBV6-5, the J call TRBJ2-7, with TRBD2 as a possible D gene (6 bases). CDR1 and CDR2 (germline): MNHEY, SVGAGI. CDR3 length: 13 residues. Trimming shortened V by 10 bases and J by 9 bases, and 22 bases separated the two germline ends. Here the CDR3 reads CATWEGPLGGQYF. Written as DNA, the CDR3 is TGTGCCACATGGGAAGGACCCCTCGGGGGGCAGTACTTC.

The CDR3 region is CASSSIHDRDGNEKLFF. The CDR3 coding sequence is TGTGCCAGCAGCTCTATTCATGACAGGGACGGGAATGAAAAACTGTTTTTT. The chain couples TRBV11-3 to TRBJ1-4; 7 bases match TRBD1. J was trimmed by 5 bases and V by 4 bases; bases with no gene match: 13. Germline CDR1 reads SGHNT; CDR2 reads YENEEA. CDR3 length: 17 residues.

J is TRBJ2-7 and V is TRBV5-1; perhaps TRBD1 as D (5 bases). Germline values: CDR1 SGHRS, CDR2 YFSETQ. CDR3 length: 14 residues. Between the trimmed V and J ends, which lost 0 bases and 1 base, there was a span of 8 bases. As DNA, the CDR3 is TGCGCCAGCAGCTTGGCGACAGCTTCCTACGAGCAGTACTTC. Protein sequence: CASSLATASYEQYF.

CDR3 protein: CAISEFSRVAFF. In nucleotides, the CDR3 is TGTGCCATCAGTGAGTTCTCCCGCGTGGCTTTCTTT. The rearrangement uses TRBV10-3 and TRBJ1-1; D is undetermined. V lost 1 base and J lost 11, with 11 bases in between. In germline, CDR1 is ENHRY, CDR2 SYGVKD. CDR3 length: 12 residues.

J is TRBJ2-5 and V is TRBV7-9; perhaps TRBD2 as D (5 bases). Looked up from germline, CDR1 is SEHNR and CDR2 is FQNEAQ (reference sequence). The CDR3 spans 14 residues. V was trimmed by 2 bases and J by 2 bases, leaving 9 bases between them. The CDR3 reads CASSLKGGQETQYF. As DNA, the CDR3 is TGTGCCAGCAGCTTAAAGGGCGGGCAAGAGACCCAGTACTTC.